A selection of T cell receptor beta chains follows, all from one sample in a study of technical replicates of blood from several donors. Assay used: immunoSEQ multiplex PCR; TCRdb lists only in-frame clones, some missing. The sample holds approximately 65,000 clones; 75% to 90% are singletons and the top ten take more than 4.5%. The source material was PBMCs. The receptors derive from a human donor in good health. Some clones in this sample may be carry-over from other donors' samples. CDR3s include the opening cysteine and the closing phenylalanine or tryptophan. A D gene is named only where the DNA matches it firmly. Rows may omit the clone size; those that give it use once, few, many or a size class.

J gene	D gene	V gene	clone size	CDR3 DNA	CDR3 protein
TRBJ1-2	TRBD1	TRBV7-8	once	TGTGCCAGCAGCTTAGGTCAGGGGGCCGGCTACACCTTC	CASSLGQGAGYTF
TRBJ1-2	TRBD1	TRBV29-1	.	TGCAGCGTTGCCCGCGGGACAGGGAGTCACTATGGCTACACCTTC	CSVARGTGSHYGYTF
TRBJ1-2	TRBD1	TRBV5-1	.	TGCGCCAGCAGCTGGGACAGCTCCTATGGCTACACCTTC	CASSWDSSYGYTF
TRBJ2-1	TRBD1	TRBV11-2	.	TGTGCCAGCAGCTACGATAGGGACAGCTACAATGAGCAGTTCTTC	CASSYDRDSYNEQFF
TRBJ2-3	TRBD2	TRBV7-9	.	TGTGCCAGCAGCTCGGGACTAGCGGGAGCCACAGATACGCAGTATTTT	CASSSGLAGATDTQYF
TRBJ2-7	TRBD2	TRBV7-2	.	TGTGCCAGCAGCTTCCAATGGACTAGCGGGAGGGCCCAGGGGGGGGAGCAGTACTTC	CASSFQWTSGRAQGGEQYF
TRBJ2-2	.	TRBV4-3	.	TGCGCCAGCAGCCAAGATCAGGACATTACGAACACCGGGGAGCTGTTTTTT	CASSQDQDITNTGELFF
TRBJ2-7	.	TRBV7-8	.	TGTGCCAGCAGCTTATCGGTAATGCTCTACGAGCAGTACTTC	CASSLSVMLYEQYF
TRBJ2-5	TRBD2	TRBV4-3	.	TGCGCCAGCAGCCAAGCTTATAGCGGGGGTCGTCAAGAGACCCAGTACTTC	CASSQAYSGGRQETQYF
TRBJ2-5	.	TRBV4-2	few	TGTGCCAGCAGCCAAGAGCCCCCTGGCCGGGTCTCGGGTTCCCAAGAGACCCAGTACTTC	CASSQEPPGRVSGSQETQYF
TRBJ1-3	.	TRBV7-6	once	TGTGCCAGCAGCTTAGACGGGAGCTCTGGAAACACCATATATTTT	CASSLDGSSGNTIYF
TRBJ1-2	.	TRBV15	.	TGTGCCACCAGCTACAAAGGTCCAGGAGGCTACACCTTC	CATSYKGPGGYTF
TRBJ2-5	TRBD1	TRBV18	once	TGTGCCAGCTCACCGCGGACAGGGGGCCAAGAGACCCAGTACTTC	CASSPRTGGQETQYF
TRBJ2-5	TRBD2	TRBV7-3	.	TGTGCCAGCAGCTTGGTACTAGCGGGATGGGAGACCCAGTACTTC	CASSLVLAGWETQYF
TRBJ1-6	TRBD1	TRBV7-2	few	TGTGCCAGCAGCTTAGCGCGACAGGGTAACGGTTCACCCCTCCACTTT	CASSLARQGNGSPLHF
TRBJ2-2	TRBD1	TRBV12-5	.	TGTGCTAGTGGCTCCCCCGGGACAGCGAACACCGGGGAGCTGTTTTTT	CASGSPGTANTGELFF
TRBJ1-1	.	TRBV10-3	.	TGTGCCATCAGTGACACAGGCGAGAACACTGAAGCTTTCTTT	CAISDTGENTEAFF
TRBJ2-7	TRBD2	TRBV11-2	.	TGTGCCAGCAGCTTAGCCCAGCGGGGGGCCTACGAGCAGTACTTC	CASSLAQRGAYEQYF
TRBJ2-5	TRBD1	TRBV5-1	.	TGCGCCAGCAGCTTGGTTGGGCAGGGGGCGAGAGAGACCCAGTACTTC	CASSLVGQGARETQYF
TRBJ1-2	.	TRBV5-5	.	TGTGCCAGCAGCGTTCAAGTCTACCCAAACTATGGCTACACCTTC	CASSVQVYPNYGYTF
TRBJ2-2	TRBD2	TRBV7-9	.	TGTGCCAGCAGCAAGACTACTAGCGGCGCCGGGGAGCTGTTTTTT	CASSKTTSGAGELFF
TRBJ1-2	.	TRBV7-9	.	TGTGCCAGCAGCTTTGGGGGACAAAGCCTTGGCTACACCTTC	CASSFGGQSLGYTF
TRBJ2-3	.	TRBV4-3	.	TGCGCCAGCAGCCACAACAGCAGGGGACCCCTCGCAGATACGCAGTATTTT	CASSHNSRGPLADTQYF
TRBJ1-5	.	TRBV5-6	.	TGTGCCAGCAGCTTGGCCGGGGATAGCAATCAGCCCCAGCATTTT	CASSLAGDSNQPQHF
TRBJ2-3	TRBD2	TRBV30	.	TGTGCCTGGAGTCCCGGGGTAGCGGGAGGTGGCACAGATACGCAGTATTTT	CAWSPGVAGGGTDTQYF
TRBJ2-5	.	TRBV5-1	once	TGCGCCAGCAGTCTGCAAGAGACCCAGTACTTC	CASSLQETQYF
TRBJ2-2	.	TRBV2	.	TGTGCCAGCAGTGAAGGGAGACTAACCACCGGGGAGCTGTTTTTT	CASSEGRLTTGELFF